The subject of this entry is one TCR beta chain. Antigen unknown. The CDR3 is 16 residues long. CDR1 and CDR2 (germline): KGHSH, LQKENI. The V end lost 0 bases, the J end lost 10 bases, and 21 bases lay between the germline ends. The entry originates in a study of cytomegalovirus exposure and HLA in healthy donors. Primers included in the PCR were 60 Vbeta and 13 Jbeta primers. The protocol was immunoSEQ multiplex PCR, while the TCRdb copy is restricted to in-frame clones and leaves out a portion. Of under 200,000 clones listed, roughly 90% are singletons. Study outcomes and limitations: Analysis was carried out at a later point, and it linked a missense DCLRE1C variant to TCR beta V- and J-gene trimming.

The sequence derives from a woman aged 30 to 39 in good health and CMV-seronegative. The material sequenced was PBMCs. This chain joins TRBV18 and TRBJ1-1; D is possibly TRBD1 (6 bases). The chain's CDR3 is CASSPPASGAGGRAFF. DNA for the CDR3: TGTGCCAGCTCACCACCCGCATCAGGGGCGGGAGGTAGAGCTTTCTTT.